Listed below are T cell receptor beta chains from one sample, sequenced in a study of blood T cell repertoires in COVID-19. Repertoires were generated with immunoSEQ multiplex PCR, while TCRdb's copy carries only in-frame clones and drops some. Among about 73,000 clones, approximately 80% were seen once, and the ten largest hold 5.5% to 7.5%. What was sequenced was peripheral blood. The source is a woman aged 60-70 years with acute or convalescent COVID-19. CDR3s include the opening cysteine and the closing phenylalanine or tryptophan. Each record gives: clone size, D gene, J gene, V gene, CDR3 DNA, CDR3 protein. D genes are given only for firm matches. Size is omitted from some rows. Given values are once, few, many or a class for expanded clones.

abundance: .; d_gene: .; j_gene: TRBJ1-5; v_gene: TRBV10-2; CDR3nt: TGCGCCAGCACCGACAGCTACAATCAGCCCCAGCATTTT; CDR3aa: CASTDSYNQPQHF
abundance: .; d_gene: TRBD1; j_gene: TRBJ2-3; v_gene: TRBV5-1; CDR3nt: TGCGCCAGCAGCTTGACAGGGGATGGGACAGATACGCAGTATTTT; CDR3aa: CASSLTGDGTDTQYF
abundance: .; d_gene: TRBD1; j_gene: TRBJ1-1; v_gene: TRBV7-9; CDR3nt: TGTGCCAGCAGCCCCTGGACAGGGGTTATGAACACTGAAGCTTTCTTT; CDR3aa: CASSPWTGVMNTEAFF
abundance: .; d_gene: TRBD2; j_gene: TRBJ2-7; v_gene: TRBV5-6; CDR3nt: TGTGCCAGCAGTCGGGGGGACGAGCAGTACTTC; CDR3aa: CASSRGDEQYF
abundance: .; d_gene: .; j_gene: TRBJ2-2; v_gene: TRBV13; CDR3nt: TGTGCCAGCAGCTTACTGTCGGGGGAGCTGTTTTTT; CDR3aa: CASSLLSGELFF
abundance: few; d_gene: TRBD2; j_gene: TRBJ2-2; v_gene: TRBV6-2/TRBV6-3; CDR3nt: TGTGCCAGCAGTTACTCGAAAGTAGCGGGGGGGCGATCGACCGGGGAGCTGTTTTTT; CDR3aa: CASSYSKVAGGRSTGELFF
abundance: .; d_gene: TRBD1; j_gene: TRBJ1-2; v_gene: TRBV2; CDR3nt: TGTGCCAGCAGTGGGGCAGGGGGCTATGGCTACACCTTC; CDR3aa: CASSGAGGYGYTF
abundance: .; d_gene: .; j_gene: TRBJ1-4; v_gene: TRBV6-5; CDR3nt: TGTGCCAGCAGTTACTCGCCAGGGGCCCCTGAAAAACTGTTTTTT; CDR3aa: CASSYSPGAPEKLFF
abundance: few; d_gene: .; j_gene: TRBJ1-2; v_gene: TRBV18; CDR3nt: TGTGCCAGCTCACCAGGCGCGGGGATGGGTGGCTACACCTTC; CDR3aa: CASSPGAGMGGYTF
abundance: .; d_gene: TRBD1; j_gene: TRBJ1-6; v_gene: TRBV6-5; CDR3nt: TGTGCCAGCAGTTTGACAGGGAATTCACCCCTCCACTTT; CDR3aa: CASSLTGNSPLHF
abundance: many; d_gene: .; j_gene: TRBJ1-2; v_gene: TRBV12-3/TRBV12-4; CDR3nt: TGTGCCAGCAGCGAACAGGGCTATGGCTACACCTTC; CDR3aa: CASSEQGYGYTF
abundance: .; d_gene: .; j_gene: TRBJ1-1; v_gene: TRBV9; CDR3nt: TGTGCCAGCAGCGTAGCTAGGGGGAATACGAACACTGAAGCTTTCTTT; CDR3aa: CASSVARGNTNTEAFF
abundance: .; d_gene: .; j_gene: TRBJ1-1; v_gene: TRBV3-1/TRBV3-2; CDR3nt: TGTGCCAGCAGCCACGAAGAGACTGAAGCTTTCTTT; CDR3aa: CASSHEETEAFF
abundance: .; d_gene: .; j_gene: TRBJ1-1; v_gene: TRBV9; CDR3nt: TGTGCCAGCAGCGTAGAAGTCAGGGCGAACACTGAAGCTTTCTTT; CDR3aa: CASSVEVRANTEAFF
abundance: .; d_gene: TRBD1; j_gene: TRBJ1-3; v_gene: TRBV11-2; CDR3nt: TGTGCCAGCAGCTTCACCTTTGCCGACAGGGGGAGGCCCGGAAACACCATATATTTT; CDR3aa: CASSFTFADRGRPGNTIYF
abundance: .; d_gene: TRBD1; j_gene: TRBJ2-3; v_gene: TRBV5-1; CDR3nt: TGCGCCAGCAGCCCGGGACAGCTCACAGATACGCAGTATTTT; CDR3aa: CASSPGQLTDTQYF
abundance: .; d_gene: TRBD1; j_gene: TRBJ2-2; v_gene: TRBV25-1; CDR3nt: TGTGCCAGCAGACCGGGACAGGGGGAGGCCGGGGAGCTGTTTTTT; CDR3aa: CASRPGQGEAGELFF
abundance: .; d_gene: TRBD1; j_gene: TRBJ1-3; v_gene: TRBV3-1/TRBV3-2; CDR3nt: TGTGCCAGCAGCCACGGGGGCGGGACAGGGTCTGGAAACACCATATATTTT; CDR3aa: CASSHGGGTGSGNTIYF
abundance: .; d_gene: .; j_gene: TRBJ1-2; v_gene: TRBV9; CDR3nt: TGTGCCAGCAGCGAGGGGAGGATGGGTAACTATGGCTACACCTTC; CDR3aa: CASSEGRMGNYGYTF
abundance: .; d_gene: .; j_gene: TRBJ2-3; v_gene: TRBV19; CDR3nt: TGTGCCAGTAGTTTCCCCCGGACAGATACGCAGTATTTT; CDR3aa: CASSFPRTDTQYF
abundance: .; d_gene: .; j_gene: TRBJ1-2; v_gene: TRBV9; CDR3nt: TGTGCCAGCAGCGCCGGACGGGCGGTCGGGGTGAGTGGCTACACCTTC; CDR3aa: CASSAGRAVGVSGYTF
abundance: .; d_gene: TRBD2; j_gene: TRBJ2-7; v_gene: TRBV10-3; CDR3nt: TGTGCCATCAGGCGAGCGGGGGAGTCCTACGAGCAGTACTTC; CDR3aa: CAIRRAGESYEQYF
abundance: .; d_gene: .; j_gene: TRBJ1-1; v_gene: TRBV7-9; CDR3nt: TGTGCCAGCAGCTTAACCGGGAACACTGAAGCTTTCTTT; CDR3aa: CASSLTGNTEAFF
abundance: .; d_gene: TRBD1; j_gene: TRBJ1-1; v_gene: TRBV19; CDR3nt: TGTGCCAGTAGAAACCATCGGACAGGGTACCCCCTCTCCATGAACACTGAAGCTTTCTTT; CDR3aa: CASRNHRTGYPLSMNTEAFF
abundance: .; d_gene: .; j_gene: TRBJ2-7; v_gene: TRBV6-2/TRBV6-3; CDR3nt: TGTGCCAGCAGTGCTTCGGAGGGGCCCTACGAGCAGTACTTC; CDR3aa: CASSASEGPYEQYF
abundance: .; d_gene: TRBD1; j_gene: TRBJ2-3; v_gene: TRBV11-2; CDR3nt: TGTGCCAGCAGCCCGGACAGGGGGCGCTTAGATACGCAGTATTTT; CDR3aa: CASSPDRGRLDTQYF
abundance: .; d_gene: TRBD1; j_gene: TRBJ2-7; v_gene: TRBV13; CDR3nt: TGTGCCAGCAGCTTGTGGACAGGGGCTGAGGAGCAGTACTTC; CDR3aa: CASSLWTGAEEQYF
abundance: .; d_gene: .; j_gene: TRBJ1-1; v_gene: TRBV7-9; CDR3nt: TGTGCCAGCAGCTTAATGACAATGGGGAACACTGAAGCTTTCTTT; CDR3aa: CASSLMTMGNTEAFF